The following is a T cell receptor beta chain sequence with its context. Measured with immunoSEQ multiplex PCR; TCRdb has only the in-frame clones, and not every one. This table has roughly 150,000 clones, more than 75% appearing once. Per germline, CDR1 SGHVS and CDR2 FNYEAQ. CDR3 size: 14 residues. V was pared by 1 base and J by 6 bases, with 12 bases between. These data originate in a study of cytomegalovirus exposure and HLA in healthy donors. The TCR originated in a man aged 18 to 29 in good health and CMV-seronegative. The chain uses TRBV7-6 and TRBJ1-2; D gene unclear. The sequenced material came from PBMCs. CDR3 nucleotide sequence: TGTGCCAGCAGCTTAGTTTCGGGTTTTGATGGCTACACCTTC. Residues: CASSLVSGFDGYTF.